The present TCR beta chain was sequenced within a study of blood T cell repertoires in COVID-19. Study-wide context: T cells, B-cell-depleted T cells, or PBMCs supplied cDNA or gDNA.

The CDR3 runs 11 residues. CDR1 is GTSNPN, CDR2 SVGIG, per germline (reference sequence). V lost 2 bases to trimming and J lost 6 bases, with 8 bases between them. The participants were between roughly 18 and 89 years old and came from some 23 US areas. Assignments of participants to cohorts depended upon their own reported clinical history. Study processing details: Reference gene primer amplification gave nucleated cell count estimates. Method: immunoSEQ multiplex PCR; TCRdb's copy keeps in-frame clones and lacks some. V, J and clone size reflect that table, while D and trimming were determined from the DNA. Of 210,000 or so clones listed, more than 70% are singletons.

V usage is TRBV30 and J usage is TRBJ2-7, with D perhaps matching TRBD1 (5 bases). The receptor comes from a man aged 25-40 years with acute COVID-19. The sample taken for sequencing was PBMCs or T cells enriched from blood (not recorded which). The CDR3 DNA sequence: TGTGCCTGGAGTTCAGGGCCCGAGCAGTACTTC. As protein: CAWSSGPEQYF.